Each of the 19 T cell receptor beta chains below was sequenced from the same sample in a study of shared clonotypes between healthy human individuals. Terminally differentiated effector memory CD45RA+ cells were excluded from the naive CD8 cells, which were CD45RO-negative and positively selected for CCR7. TCRdb's copy holds only in-frame clones and misses some; the assay was immunoSEQ multiplex PCR. The table includes approximately 2,200,000 clones, more than 85% detected once. The sequenced sample was naive CD8+ T cells from PBMCs. These receptors were collected from a man younger than 35 in good health. Some clones in this sample may be carry-over from other donors' samples.

The chain uses TRBV4-1 and TRBJ1-3; D unresolved. Between the trimmed V and J ends, which lost 0 bases and 3 bases, there was a span of 12 bases. CDR3 length equals 16 residues. The V gene's germline CDR1 is MGHRA and CDR2 YSYEKL. The CDR3 nucleotides are TGCGCCAGCAGCCAAGATTGGCTAAGAGGTGGAAACACCATATATTTT. Protein product: CASSQDWLRGGNTIYF.

The chain recombines TRBV9 with TRBJ2-1, with 10 bases identical to TRBD1. Per the germline V gene, CDR1 is SGDLS and CDR2 is YYNGEE. Trimming at V came to 3 bases and at J to 4 bases, leaving 4 bases not matched to a gene. The CDR3 covers 15 residues. In DNA form, the CDR3 reads TGTGCCAGCAGCGGCGGGACAGGGGTTTACAATGAGCAGTTCTTC. Translation: CASSGGTGVYNEQFF.

The gene calls are TRBV18 and TRBJ2-7, with TRBD2 identical over 15 bases. CDR1 and CDR2 (germline): KGHSH, LQKENI. This CDR3 has 16 residues. With V trimmed by 6 bases and J by 0 bases, 3 bases remained unmatched. The CDR3, as DNA: TGTGCCAGCTCTACGGGACTAGCGGGAGGCTCCTACGAGCAGTACTTC. It yields the protein CASSTGLAGGSYEQYF. Using reference TRBV18 and TRBJ2-7 for the parts outside the CDR3, the full variable domain is NAGVMQNPRHLVRRRGQEARLRCSPMKGHSHVYWYRQLPEEGLKFMVYLQKENIIDESGMPKERFSAEFPKEGPSILRIQQVVRGDSAAYFCASSTGLAGGSYEQYFGPGTRLTVT.

This chain joins TRBV11-2 and TRBJ1-3; TRBD1 agrees at 7 bases. Germline V gene sequence: CDR1 SGHAT, CDR2 FQNNGV. The CDR3 extends over 15 amino acids. The J segment lost 2 bases and the V segment lost 1 base, leaving 2 bases of the junction unmatched. As DNA, the CDR3 is TGTGCCAGCAGCTTAGGAGGGGGCCCTGGAAACACCATATATTTT. Its protein product is CASSLGGGPGNTIYF.

This clone was picked up one time. CDR3 loop: CASSLDSETQYF. The CDR3 DNA reads as TGTGCCAGCAGCCTGGACTCGGAGACCCAGTACTTC. The chain combines TRBV6-5 with TRBJ2-5, with a tentative D call TRBD2 (5 bases). Trimming took off 6 bases at V and 5 bases at J, with 10 bases between the two ends. CDR3 length: 12 amino acids. Looked up from germline, CDR1 is MNHEY and CDR2 is SVGAGI.

V and J are TRBV7-2 and TRBJ1-2; unclear D gene. The germline V and J ends were trimmed by 5 bases and 6 bases, with 13 bases remaining between them. The CDR3 length is 13 residues. The germline gives CDR1 SGHTA, CDR2 FQGNSA. The CDR3 protein is CASSPIGFDGYTF. The CDR3 nucleotides read TGTGCCAGCAGCCCAATAGGTTTCGATGGCTACACCTTC.

The chain couples TRBV28 to TRBJ2-3; D gene uncertain. The germline CDR1 and CDR2 sequences are MDHEN and SYDVKM. Trimming took 1 base from V and 6 from J, leaving 8 bases between them. This CDR3 comprises 13 residues. This CDR3 is CASSLSRVDTQYF. The CDR3 nucleotides are TGTGCCAGCAGTTTATCTCGGGTGGATACGCAGTATTTT.

CDR3 in DNA: TGTGCCAGCTCACCAGGAACCATGAGCTCCTACGAGCAGTACTTC. This codes for CASSPGTMSSYEQYF. The rearrangement joins TRBV18 to TRBJ2-7; D gene uncertain. There are 15 residues in the CDR3. The ends were cut back, 2 bases at V and 0 bases at J, with 11 bases in the middle. The germline CDR1 and CDR2 sequences are KGHSH and LQKENI.

This chain uses TRBV7-9 with TRBJ2-7; D remains unclear. The CDR3 extends over 11 amino acids. With 5 bases removed from V and 4 bases from J, the gap between germline ends came to 6 bases. The germline gives CDR1 SEHNR, CDR2 FQNEAQ (reference sequence). CDR3 in DNA: TGTGCCAGCAGCGACACGTACGAGCAGTACTTC. Its translation is CASSDTYEQYF.

V gene TRBV7-3 combines with J gene TRBJ2-1; 7 bases align to TRBD2. The CDR3 is 17 amino acids. Germline-derived CDR1 and CDR2 are SGHTA and FQGTGA. V was pared by 5 bases and J by 8 bases, with 18 bases of the junction left unmatched. The CDR3 sequence is CASSPRPTSRRQDEQFF. In DNA, the CDR3 is TGTGCCAGCAGCCCCAGGCCGACTAGCAGACGTCAGGATGAGCAGTTCTTC. Filled out from reference TRBV7-3 and TRBJ2-1, the complete variable domain reads GAGVSQTPSNKVTEKGKYVELRCDPISGHTALYWYRQSLGQGPEFLIYFQGTGAADDSGLPNDRFFAVRPEGSVSTLKIQRTERGDSAVYLCASSPRPTSRRQDEQFFGPGTRLTVL.

The CDR3 spells CASSRTGSGSPLDEQFF. In nucleotides, the CDR3 is TGTGCCAGCAGCCGTACGGGTAGCGGGAGCCCTTTGGATGAGCAGTTCTTC. V is TRBV7-3 and J is TRBJ2-1; 9 nucleotides line up with TRBD2. Trimming cost V 5 bases and J 8 bases; bases outside gene matches: 16. This CDR3 is 17 amino acids long. Germline CDR1 and CDR2: SGHTA and FQGTGA.

The V gene is TRBV7-3, the J gene TRBJ2-1; D unclear. The germline gives CDR1 SGHTA, CDR2 FQGTGA. This CDR3 has 17 amino acids. V lost 1 base to trimming and J lost 0 bases, with 13 bases between them. This chain's CDR3 is CASSLRAGTSSYNEQFF. CDR3 sequence (DNA): TGTGCCAGCAGCTTAAGAGCCGGTACCAGCTCCTACAATGAGCAGTTCTTC.

The chain couples TRBV6-6 to TRBJ2-5; tentatively, D is TRBD2 (5 bases). The CDR3 runs 14 residues. Per the germline V gene, CDR1 is MNHNY and CDR2 is SVGAGI (reference sequence). Trimming cost V 2 bases and J 3 bases, with 10 bases left between them. CDR3 sequence: CASSYVGVKETQYF. In DNA, the CDR3 is TGTGCCAGCAGTTACGTCGGGGTAAAAGAGACCCAGTACTTC.

The chain is built from TRBV11-2 and TRBJ2-7; D is uncertain. From germline, CDR1 is SGHAT and CDR2 FQNNGV. This CDR3 has 13 residues. The V and J ends lost 7 bases and 3 bases respectively, with 13 bases between them. This chain's CDR3 is CASTWAPDYEQYF. CDR3 DNA sequence: TGTGCCAGCACCTGGGCGCCGGACTACGAGCAGTACTTC.

V usage is TRBV27 and J usage is TRBJ2-5; 9 positions match TRBD2. With V trimmed by 5 bases and J by 4 bases, 8 bases remained unmatched. Germline CDR1 and CDR2: MNHEY and SMNVEV (reference sequence). The CDR3 spans 15 residues. CDR3 protein: CASSMISGSRETQYF. The CDR3 nucleotides are TGTGCCAGCAGTATGATTAGCGGGAGTAGAGAGACCCAGTACTTC.

The rearrangement links TRBV12-5 to TRBJ2-3; no reliable D call. Trimming left V 1 base short and J 6 bases short, with 11 bases between. Germline-derived CDR1 and CDR2 are LGHNT and FRNRAP. The CDR3 is 14 residues long. DNA for the CDR3: TGTGCTAGTGGTTTGGCCGGACCTCGGGATACGCAGTATTTT. Residues: CASGLAGPRDTQYF.

Note on this clone: In the same sample, other DNA sequences code for this CDR3. The chain links TRBV5-1 to TRBJ2-1, with a weak D call TRBD2 (5 bases). This CDR3 is built from 14 residues. V was trimmed by 1 base and J by 5 bases, leaving 10 bases between them. Germline V gene data show CDR1 as SGHRS and CDR2 as YFSETQ. CDR3 DNA sequence: TGCGCCAGCAGCTTGTCGTACGGGGACAATGAGCAGTTCTTC. As protein: CASSLSYGDNEQFF.

V usage is TRBV10-3 and J usage is TRBJ2-5; D tentatively reads TRBD1 or TRBD2 (6 bases each). The CDR3 runs to 15 residues. V lost 3 bases and J 5 bases, leaving 16 bases between the germline ends. The V gene's germline CDR1 is ENHRY and CDR2 SYGVKD. CDR3 bases: TGTGCCATCAGTGAAACCTGGAGGGGGTTTGAGACCCAGTACTTC. Its protein product is CAISETWRGFETQYF.

This sequence joins TRBV27 and TRBJ2-5, with D possibly matching TRBD1 (5 bases). Germline CDR1 MNHEY, CDR2 SMNVEV (reference sequence). V lost 0 bases and J 0 bases, leaving 11 bases between the germline ends. The CDR3 totals 16 residues. The CDR3 reads CASSLSTGAYQETQYF. For the CDR3, the DNA is TGTGCCAGCAGTTTATCAACAGGCGCGTACCAAGAGACCCAGTACTTC.